This T cell receptor (beta chain) was identified during a study of high-grade serous ovarian cancer treatment subgroups. Only in-frame clones appear in the TCRdb table, and some are missing; sequencing was by immunoSEQ multiplex PCR. The data hold roughly 9,000 clones, with about three quarters observed a single time. Tumor samples were taken before definitive surgery or chemotherapy. CDR1 is SGHRS and CDR2 is YFSETQ in the germline V gene. V dropped 6 bases and J dropped 1; count of bases not matched to a gene: 6. The length of the CDR3 is 14 residues. This clone rates as medium-sized. The chain has TRBV5-1 and TRBJ2-7, with 8 bases lining up with TRBD2. What was sequenced was tumor tissue. The receptor's source is a human donor with high-grade serous ovarian cancer. CDR3 amino acids: CASKAGGPSYEQYF. Here the CDR3 DNA reads TGCGCCAGCAAGGCGGGAGGACCTTCCTACGAGCAGTACTTC.